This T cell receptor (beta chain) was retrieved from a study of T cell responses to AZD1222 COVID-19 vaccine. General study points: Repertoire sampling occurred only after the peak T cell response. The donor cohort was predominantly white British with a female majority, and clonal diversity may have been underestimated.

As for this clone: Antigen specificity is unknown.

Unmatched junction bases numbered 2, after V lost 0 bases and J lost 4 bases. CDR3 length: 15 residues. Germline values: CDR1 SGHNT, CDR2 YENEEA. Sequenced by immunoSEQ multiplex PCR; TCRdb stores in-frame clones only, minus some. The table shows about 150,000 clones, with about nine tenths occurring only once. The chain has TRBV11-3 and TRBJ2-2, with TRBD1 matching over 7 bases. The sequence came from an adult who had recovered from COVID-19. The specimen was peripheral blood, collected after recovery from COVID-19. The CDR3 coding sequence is TGTGCCAGCAGCTTAGAACCAGGGGGCACCGGGGAGCTGTTTTTT. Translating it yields CASSLEPGGTGELFF.